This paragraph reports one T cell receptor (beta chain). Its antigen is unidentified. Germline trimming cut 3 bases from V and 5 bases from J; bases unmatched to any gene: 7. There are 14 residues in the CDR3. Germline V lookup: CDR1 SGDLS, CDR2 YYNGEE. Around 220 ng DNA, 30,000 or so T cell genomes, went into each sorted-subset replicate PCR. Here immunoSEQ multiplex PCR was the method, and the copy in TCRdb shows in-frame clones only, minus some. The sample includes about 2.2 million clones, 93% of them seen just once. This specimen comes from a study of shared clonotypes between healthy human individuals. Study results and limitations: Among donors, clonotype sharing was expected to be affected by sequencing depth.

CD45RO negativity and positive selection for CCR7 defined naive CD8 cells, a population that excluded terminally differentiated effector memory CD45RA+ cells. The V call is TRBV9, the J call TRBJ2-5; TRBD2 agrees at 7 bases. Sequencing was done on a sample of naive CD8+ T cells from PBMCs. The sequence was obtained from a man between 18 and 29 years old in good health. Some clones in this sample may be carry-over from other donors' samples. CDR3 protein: CASSAGGSWETQYF. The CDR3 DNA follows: TGTGCCAGCAGCGCGGGGGGATCCTGGGAGACCCAGTACTTC. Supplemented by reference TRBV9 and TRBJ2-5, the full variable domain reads DSGVTQTPKHLITATGQRVTLRCSPRSGDLSVYWYQQSLDQGLQFLIQYYNGEERAKGNILERFSAQQFPDLHSELNLSSLELGDSALYFCASSAGGSWETQYFGPGTRLLVL.